This T cell receptor (beta chain) was recovered during a study of blood T cell repertoires in COVID-19. Study information: Material from acute and convalescent COVID-19 was sourced from the United States, Italy and Spain. The cDNA or gDNA used as material had been derived from T cells, B-cell-depleted T cells, or PBMCs.

Original processing notes: Counts of nucleated cells, estimated from reference gene primer amplification, were obtained. Sequenced by immunoSEQ multiplex PCR; TCRdb stores in-frame clones only, minus some. V and J calls and clone size are copied from that table; D and trimming were computed from the DNA. The sample lists a few hundred thousand clones; about 87% were seen once. V was pared by 0 bases and J by 1 base, with 13 bases between. Germline CDR1 MGHRA, CDR2 YSYEKL. CDR3 length: 16 amino acids. The sequence was collected from a man in his 60s with acute or convalescent COVID-19. V is TRBV4-1 and J is TRBJ2-7; D is perhaps TRBD2 (6 bases). The sequenced sample was peripheral blood. In DNA form, the CDR3 reads TGCGCCAGCAGCCAAGATCAAGTCCGGGGGTCCTACGAGCAGTACTTC. It codes for CASSQDQVRGSYEQYF.